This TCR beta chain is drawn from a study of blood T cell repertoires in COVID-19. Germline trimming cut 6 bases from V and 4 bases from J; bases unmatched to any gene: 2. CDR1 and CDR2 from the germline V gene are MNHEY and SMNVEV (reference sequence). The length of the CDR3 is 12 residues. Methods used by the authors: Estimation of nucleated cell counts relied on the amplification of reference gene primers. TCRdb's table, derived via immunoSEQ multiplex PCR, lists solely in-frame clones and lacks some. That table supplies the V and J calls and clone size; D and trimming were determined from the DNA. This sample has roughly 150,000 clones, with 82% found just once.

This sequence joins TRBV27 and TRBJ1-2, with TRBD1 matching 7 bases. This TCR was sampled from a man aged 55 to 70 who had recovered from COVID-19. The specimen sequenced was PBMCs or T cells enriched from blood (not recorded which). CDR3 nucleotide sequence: TGTGCCAGCAGACAGGGGACCTATGGCTACACCTTC. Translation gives CASRQGTYGYTF.